The source of this T cell receptor beta chain is a study of beta chain features in type 1 diabetes. Findings and limits, study-wide: In every one of the four CD4+ subsets, TCRB CDR3s were moderately but significantly shorter in Type 1 diabetes patients. Since sequencing was performed on cDNA, cells with high TCR expression could be over-represented.

Turning to this clone: The target antigen is unknown.

The length of the CDR3 is 13 residues. The germline V gene encodes CDR1 MNHEY and CDR2 SMNVEV (reference sequence). V lost 7 bases, J lost 6 bases, and 13 bases lay in between. cDNA synthesis used the whole RNA isolate, giving expressed TCRB sequences. Samples of naive, central memory and regulatory T cells yielded a mean of around 3.8 million reads. This table comes from immunoSEQ multiplex PCR, and its TCRdb copy is limited to in-frame clones, with some not included. This sample has about 240,000 clones, with roughly 14% found just once. Markers CD45RO/CCR7/CD25/CD127/CD95/CD27 served to sort CD4+ naive, central memory, regulatory and stem cell-like memory cells.

This chain joins TRBV27 and TRBJ1-5; maybe TRBD1 (5 bases). Sequenced material: naive CD4+ T cells from blood. This sequence was found in a man aged 25-45 years with type 1 diabetes. The CDR3 sequence: CASTQGQGQPQHF. CDR3 nucleotides: TGTGCCAGCACCCAGGGTCAGGGTCAGCCCCAGCATTTT.